This TCR beta chain appears in the sequencing data of a study of shared clonotypes between healthy human individuals. The ends were cut back, 3 bases at V and 3 bases at J, with 15 bases in the middle. The CDR3 length is 15 residues. Germline CDR1 reads SQVTM; CDR2 reads ANQGSEA. TCRdb's table, derived via immunoSEQ multiplex PCR, lists solely in-frame clones and lacks some. The sample carries around 600,000 clones, more than 95% recorded once. Division of CD4+ cells produced a CD45RA+ naive subset and a CD45RA-negative memory subset. J is TRBJ2-1 and V is TRBV29-1, with unresolved D. Sequenced material: naive CD4+ T cells sorted from blood. Regarding subset: CD45RA+ positively selected. This clonotype was sampled from a woman aged 30 to 39 in good health. The DNA for the CDR3 is TGCAGCGTTGAGCTTTCCAGACTCAGCTACAATGAGCAGTTCTTC. Translated: CSVELSRLSYNEQFF.